The 2 T cell receptor beta chains below all came from one sample that was sequenced in a study of blood T cell repertoires in COVID-19. Generated by immunoSEQ multiplex PCR, the TCRdb table keeps only in-frame clones and is missing some. Among some 170,000 clones listed, about 80% were seen once. The sample comprised peripheral blood. The receptors stem from a man aged 60-69 years with acute or convalescent COVID-19.

The chain couples TRBV19 to TRBJ2-3; 9 bases line up with TRBD2. The ends lost 8 bases at V and 1 base at J; junction bases unmatched: 4. The CDR3 is 14 residues long. Germline CDR1 is LNHDA and CDR2 is SQIVND (reference sequence). As DNA, the CDR3 is TGTGCCAGTTCTAGCGGGGAGGGCACAGATACGCAGTATTTT. Protein: CASSSGEGTDTQYF.

This chain connects TRBV3-1 (or the pseudogene TRBV3-2) to TRBJ2-7; the D gene is possibly TRBD2 (7 bases). With 4 bases removed from V and 0 bases from J, the gap between germline ends came to 19 bases. Germline values: CDR1 LGHDT, CDR2 YNNKEL (reference sequence). The CDR3 is 17 amino acids. The CDR3 here is CASSRRGGGASSYEQYF. CDR3 DNA: TGTGCCAGCAGCCGGAGGGGAGGGGGAGCTAGCTCCTACGAGCAGTACTTC.